These T cell receptor beta chains were read from a single sample in a study of metastatic and nonmetastatic thyroid tumors. Using MiXCR, TCRdb reanalyzed the PCR reads. This table has roughly 70,000 clones, more than 15% appearing once. Input material: blood. All receptors derive from a female donor with papillary thyroid cancer or a benign thyroid nodule (not recorded which). Some clones in this sample may be carry-over from other donors' samples. The CDR3 runs from the conserved cysteine through the conserved F or W. Fields, in order: clone size, D gene, V gene, J gene, CDR3 protein, CDR3 DNA. D genes are given only for firm matches. Clone size is not always given. Where it is, it says once, few, many or a class for expanded clones.

clone_size: many
d_call: -
v_call: TRBV20-1
j_call: TRBJ2-3
cdr3_aa: CSAREPNTDTQYF
cdr3_nt: TGCAGTGCTCGGGAGCCCAACACAGATACGCAGTATTTT

clone_size: many
d_call: -
v_call: TRBV25-1
j_call: TRBJ2-3
cdr3_aa: CASSEPQGKGTDTQYF
cdr3_nt: TGTGCCAGCAGTGAACCACAGGGTAAGGGCACAGATACGCAGTATTTT

clone_size: many
d_call: -
v_call: TRBV15
j_call: TRBJ2-5
cdr3_aa: CATSRDVPLGETQYF
cdr3_nt: TGTGCCACCAGCAGAGATGTTCCCCTTGGGGAGACCCAGTACTTC

clone_size: many
d_call: -
v_call: TRBV6-1
j_call: TRBJ1-3
cdr3_aa: CASRPGGSGNTIYF
cdr3_nt: TGTGCCAGCAGGCCGGGGGGTAGTGGAAACACCATATATTTT

clone_size: many
d_call: -
v_call: TRBV9
j_call: TRBJ2-1
cdr3_aa: CASSVGFHSYNEQFF
cdr3_nt: TGTGCCAGCAGCGTAGGGTTCCACTCCTACAATGAGCAGTTCTTC

clone_size: many
d_call: -
v_call: TRBV5-1
j_call: TRBJ1-1
cdr3_aa: CASSLGTLNTEAFF
cdr3_nt: TGCGCCAGCAGCTTGGGGACCTTGAACACTGAAGCTTTCTTT

clone_size: many
d_call: -
v_call: TRBV5-4
j_call: TRBJ2-5
cdr3_aa: CASSLESGVAETQYF
cdr3_nt: TGTGCCAGCAGCTTGGAATCGGGGGTCGCAGAGACCCAGTACTTC

clone_size: many
d_call: -
v_call: TRBV5-1
j_call: TRBJ1-1
cdr3_aa: CASSSGGRTEAFF
cdr3_nt: TGCGCCAGCAGCTCGGGGGGCCGGACTGAAGCTTTCTTT

clone_size: many
d_call: -
v_call: TRBV5-1
j_call: TRBJ2-2
cdr3_aa: CASSLFSDQSTGELFF
cdr3_nt: TGCGCCAGCAGCTTGTTTTCGGATCAGTCCACCGGGGAGCTGTTTTTT

clone_size: many
d_call: -
v_call: TRBV7-9
j_call: TRBJ2-4
cdr3_aa: CASSPGGAGNIQYF
cdr3_nt: TGTGCCAGCAGCCCAGGAGGGGCTGGGAACATTCAGTACTTC

clone_size: many
d_call: -
v_call: TRBV11-2
j_call: TRBJ1-3
cdr3_aa: CASSLDFMGRNTIYF
cdr3_nt: TGTGCCAGCAGCTTAGATTTCATGGGAAGAAACACCATATATTTT

clone_size: many
d_call: -
v_call: TRBV28
j_call: TRBJ1-2
cdr3_aa: CASSPDRPAWAGYTF
cdr3_nt: TGTGCCAGCAGCCCAGACAGGCCCGCTTGGGCTGGCTACACCTTC

clone_size: many
d_call: -
v_call: TRBV7-9
j_call: TRBJ2-7
cdr3_aa: CASSPGVEQYF
cdr3_nt: TGTGCCAGCAGCCCGGGTGTCGAGCAGTACTTC

clone_size: many
d_call: -
v_call: TRBV18
j_call: TRBJ2-7
cdr3_aa: CASSRPLSEQYF
cdr3_nt: TGTGCCAGCTCTCGGCCCTTGAGCGAGCAGTACTTC

clone_size: once
d_call: TRBD1
v_call: TRBV4-1
j_call: TRBJ2-7
cdr3_aa: CASSPSRTGLSYEQYF
cdr3_nt: TGCGCCAGCAGCCCCTCCCGGACAGGCCTCTCCTACGAGCAGTACTTC

clone_size: many
d_call: -
v_call: TRBV13
j_call: TRBJ1-1
cdr3_aa: CASSSGLPRGEAFF
cdr3_nt: TGTGCCAGCAGCTCCGGGCTTCCCCGGGGTGAAGCTTTCTTT

clone_size: many
d_call: -
v_call: TRBV5-4
j_call: TRBJ2-7
cdr3_aa: CASSFHSGLYSYEQYF
cdr3_nt: TGTGCCAGCAGCTTCCACAGCGGCCTCTATTCCTACGAGCAGTACTTC

clone_size: -
d_call: TRBD1
v_call: TRBV27
j_call: TRBJ2-3
cdr3_aa: CASSSWTGLVYTQYF
cdr3_nt: TGTGCCAGCAGTAGCTGGACAGGGTTGGTGTATACGCAGTATTTT

clone_size: many
d_call: TRBD1
v_call: TRBV29-1
j_call: TRBJ2-2
cdr3_aa: CSVRTGGAGELFF
cdr3_nt: TGCAGCGTGAGGACAGGGGGCGCGGGGGAGCTGTTTTTT

clone_size: many
d_call: TRBD2
v_call: TRBV20-1
j_call: TRBJ2-1
cdr3_aa: CSARDPRGEGNEQFF
cdr3_nt: TGCAGTGCTAGGGATCCGCGCGGGGAGGGGAATGAGCAGTTCTTC

clone_size: medium-sized
d_call: -
v_call: TRBV6-4
j_call: TRBJ1-6
cdr3_aa: CASSDSTNSPLHF
cdr3_nt: TGTGCCAGCAGTGACTCGACAAATTCACCCCTCCACTTT

clone_size: many
d_call: TRBD2
v_call: TRBV2
j_call: TRBJ2-2
cdr3_aa: CASSEVAGENTGELFF
cdr3_nt: TGTGCCAGCAGTGAGGTAGCGGGAGAGAACACCGGGGAGCTGTTTTTT

clone_size: -
d_call: -
v_call: TRBV30
j_call: TRBJ1-6
cdr3_aa: CAWSVRRNSPLHF
cdr3_nt: TGTGCCTGGAGTGTACGCAGGAATTCACCCCTCCACTTT

clone_size: many
d_call: -
v_call: TRBV12-3/TRBV12-4
j_call: TRBJ1-3
cdr3_aa: CASRRTDNSGNTIYF
cdr3_nt: TGTGCCAGCAGACGGACAGACAACTCTGGAAACACCATATATTTT

clone_size: -
d_call: -
v_call: TRBV4-2
j_call: TRBJ2-7
cdr3_aa: CASSQGGGGAYEQYF
cdr3_nt: TGTGCCAGCAGCCAAGGAGGGGGGGGAGCCTACGAGCAGTACTTC

clone_size: many
d_call: -
v_call: TRBV2
j_call: TRBJ2-7
cdr3_aa: CASNTRALGGEQYF
cdr3_nt: TGTGCCAGCAATACAAGGGCCCTTGGGGGGGAGCAGTACTTC

clone_size: -
d_call: TRBD2
v_call: TRBV9
j_call: TRBJ2-1
cdr3_aa: CASSGHGTSGSPFF
cdr3_nt: TGTGCCAGCAGCGGCCACGGGACTAGCGGGAGCCCGTTCTTC

clone_size: many
d_call: TRBD1
v_call: TRBV5-1
j_call: TRBJ2-7
cdr3_aa: CASSLEQGSYEQYF
cdr3_nt: TGCGCCAGCAGCTTGGAACAGGGGTCCTACGAGCAGTACTTC

clone_size: many
d_call: TRBD1
v_call: TRBV15
j_call: TRBJ2-7
cdr3_aa: CATRMTGAGEQYF
cdr3_nt: TGTGCCACCAGGATGACAGGGGCGGGCGAGCAGTACTTC

clone_size: few
d_call: -
v_call: TRBV6-1
j_call: TRBJ2-6
cdr3_aa: CASSEQQGSGANVLTF
cdr3_nt: TGTGCCAGCAGTGAACAACAGGGTTCTGGGGCCAACGTCCTGACTTTC

clone_size: many
d_call: TRBD2
v_call: TRBV7-9
j_call: TRBJ2-7
cdr3_aa: CASTWGGREQYF
cdr3_nt: TGTGCCAGCACCTGGGGGGGACGAGAGCAGTACTTC

clone_size: many
d_call: TRBD1
v_call: TRBV7-8
j_call: TRBJ1-6
cdr3_aa: CASSPLTGTNSPLHF
cdr3_nt: TGTGCCAGCAGCCCCCTGACAGGGACTAATTCACCCCTCCACTTT

clone_size: many
d_call: -
v_call: TRBV6-1
j_call: TRBJ1-2
cdr3_aa: CASREAGGAGNGYTF
cdr3_nt: TGTGCCAGCAGGGAGGCGGGGGGCGCAGGAAATGGCTACACCTTC

clone_size: many
d_call: -
v_call: TRBV2
j_call: TRBJ1-5
cdr3_aa: CASSDWGQDWQPQHF
cdr3_nt: TGTGCCAGCAGTGACTGGGGCCAGGACTGGCAGCCCCAGCATTTT

clone_size: -
d_call: TRBD2
v_call: TRBV5-1
j_call: TRBJ2-7
cdr3_aa: CASLPTAGGLSYEQYF
cdr3_nt: TGCGCCAGCTTACCTACAGCGGGGGGTCTCTCCTACGAGCAGTACTTC

clone_size: few
d_call: TRBD1
v_call: TRBV6-1
j_call: TRBJ2-7
cdr3_aa: CASSARTGRFSYEQYF
cdr3_nt: TGTGCCAGCAGTGCCCGGACAGGGAGGTTTTCCTACGAGCAGTACTTC

clone_size: few
d_call: -
v_call: TRBV5-1
j_call: TRBJ1-1
cdr3_aa: CASSLSPIQGMNTEAFF
cdr3_nt: TGCGCCAGCAGCTTGTCACCCATCCAGGGCATGAACACTGAAGCTTTCTTT

clone_size: many
d_call: TRBD1
v_call: TRBV11-3
j_call: TRBJ2-1
cdr3_aa: CASSMRDRANEQFF
cdr3_nt: TGTGCCAGCAGCATGAGGGACAGGGCTAATGAGCAGTTCTTC

clone_size: many
d_call: -
v_call: TRBV5-1
j_call: TRBJ2-1
cdr3_aa: CASSLWDNEQFF
cdr3_nt: TGCGCCAGCAGCCTTTGGGACAATGAGCAGTTCTTC

clone_size: few
d_call: -
v_call: TRBV2
j_call: TRBJ2-2
cdr3_aa: CASTPTSTTGELFF
cdr3_nt: TGTGCCAGCACTCCGACTAGTACCACCGGGGAGCTGTTTTTT

clone_size: few
d_call: -
v_call: TRBV10-3
j_call: TRBJ2-1
cdr3_aa: CAISEDGAFEQFF
cdr3_nt: TGTGCCATCAGTGAGGACGGGGCCTTTGAGCAGTTCTTC